This T cell receptor beta chain stems from a study of cytomegalovirus exposure and HLA in healthy donors. General study points: Reports state that TCR beta sequences accurately predicted most subjects' HLA-A and HLA-B alleles. Most TCR sequences proved rare, with some public TCRs found in many donors. According to a later analysis, donors in an Asian-associated ancestry cluster reportedly had fewer N-insertions than the approximately 730-donor mean. A missense variant in DCLRE1C was later tied to TCR beta V- and J-gene trimming.

Trimming pared 5 bases from V and 3 bases from J, leaving 5 bases between. This CDR3 has 11 residues. In germline, CDR1 is LNHDA, CDR2 SQIVND (reference sequence). The PCR was carried out with 60 Vbeta primers and 13 Jbeta primers. Profiling relied on immunoSEQ multiplex PCR, and the TCRdb table lists in-frame clones only, not all of them. The table has 150,000 to 200,000 clones, under 70% seen once; the top ten hold 8% to 13%. A remark on this clone: Its antigen is currently unknown. The sample contains more than one DNA sequence encoding this CDR3.

The chain recombines TRBV19 with TRBJ2-7, with D perhaps matching TRBD1 (5 bases). What was sequenced was PBMCs. The source is a man aged 25 to 45 in good health and CMV-seropositive. CDR3 loop: CASSDSYEQYF. DNA of the CDR3: TGTGCCAGTAGTGACAGCTACGAGCAGTACTTC.